These 4 T cell receptor beta chains came from one sample sequenced in a study of T cell changes during pregnancy in multiple sclerosis. Produced via immunoSEQ multiplex PCR; TCRdb's table is partial and in-frame only. The data show about 60,000 clones, around 93% seen once. This specimen was peripheral blood, taken after pregnancy. These receptor sequences come from a female donor with multiple sclerosis, enrolled in a pregnancy study.

This clone was seen more than once but under ten times. The chain has TRBV19 and TRBJ1-1, with TRBD1 as a possible D gene (5 bases). The CDR3 length is 13 residues. Germline V gene sequence: CDR1 LNHDA, CDR2 SQIVND (reference sequence). Trimming pared 5 bases from V and 0 bases from J, leaving 7 bases between. The CDR3 loop is CASSSQVNTEAFF. CDR3 nucleotide sequence: TGTGCCAGTAGTTCACAGGTGAACACTGAAGCTTTCTTT.

The CDR3 nucleotides read TGTGCCAGCAGCCCTACTAGGACGAACACCGGGGAGCTGTTTTTT. Translating gives CASSPTRTNTGELFF. The chain links TRBV7-2 to TRBJ2-2; possibly TRBD2 for D (5 bases). Trimming cost V 5 bases and J 0 bases, with 10 bases left between them. This CDR3 spans 15 amino acids. The germline CDR1 and CDR2 sequences are SGHTA and FQGNSA. The complete variable domain, with remaining parts taken from reference TRBV7-2 and TRBJ2-2, reads GAGVSQSPSNKVTEKGKDVELRCDPISGHTALYWYRQSLGQGLEFLIYFQGNSAPDKSGLPSDRFSAERTGGSVSTLTIQRTQQEDSAVYLCASSPTRTNTGELFFGEGSRLTVL.

The rearrangement joins TRBV7-9 to TRBJ2-2, with D possibly TRBD1 on 6 matching bases. The germline CDR1 and CDR2 sequences are SEHNR and FQNEAQ (reference sequence). The CDR3 is made up of 15 amino acids. V lost 5 bases, J lost 0 bases, and 10 bases lay in between. CDR3 coding DNA: TGTGCCAGCAGCCCCAGGGGCCCGAACACCGGGGAGCTGTTTTTT. Amino acid sequence: CASSPRGPNTGELFF. The whole variable domain, remainder taken from reference TRBV7-9 and TRBJ2-2, is DTGVSQNPRHKITKRGQNVTFRCDPISEHNRLYWYRQTLGQGPEFLTYFQNEAQLEKSRLLSDRFSAERPKGSFSTLEIQRTEQGDSAMYLCASSPRGPNTGELFFGEGSRLTVL.

This CDR3 is CASRRQINQPQHF. The CDR3 DNA is TGTGCCAGCAGACGACAGATCAATCAGCCCCAGCATTTT. This chain joins TRBV28 and TRBJ1-5, with a weak D call TRBD1 (5 bases). The V gene's germline CDR1 is MDHEN and CDR2 SYDVKM. There are 13 residues in the CDR3. Deletions cut 6 bases from V and 3 bases from J, with 9 bases between.